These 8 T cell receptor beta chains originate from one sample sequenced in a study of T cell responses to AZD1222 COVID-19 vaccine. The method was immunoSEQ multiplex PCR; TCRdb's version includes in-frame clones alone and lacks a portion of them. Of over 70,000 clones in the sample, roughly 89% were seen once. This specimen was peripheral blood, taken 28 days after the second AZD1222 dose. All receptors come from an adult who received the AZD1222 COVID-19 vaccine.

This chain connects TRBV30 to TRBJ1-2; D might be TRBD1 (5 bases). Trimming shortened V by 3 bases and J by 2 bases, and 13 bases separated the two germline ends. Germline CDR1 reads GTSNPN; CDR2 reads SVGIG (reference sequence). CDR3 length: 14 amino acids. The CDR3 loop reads CAWSLGGGNYGYTF. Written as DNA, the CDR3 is TGTGCCTGGAGCCTGGGGGGAGGGAACTATGGCTACACCTTC.

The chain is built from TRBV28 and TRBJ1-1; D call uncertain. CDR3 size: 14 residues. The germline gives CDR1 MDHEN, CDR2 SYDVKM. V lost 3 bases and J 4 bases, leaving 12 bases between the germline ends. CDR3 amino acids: CASSLGFASTEAFF. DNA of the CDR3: TGTGCCAGCAGTTTGGGTTTCGCTAGCACTGAAGCTTTCTTT.

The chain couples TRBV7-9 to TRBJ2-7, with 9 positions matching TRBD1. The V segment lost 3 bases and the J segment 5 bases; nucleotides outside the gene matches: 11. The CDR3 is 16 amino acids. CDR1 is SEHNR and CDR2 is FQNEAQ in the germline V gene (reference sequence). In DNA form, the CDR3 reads TGTGCCAGCAGCTTTTCGTTTCCGAGACAGGGGGACGAGCAGTACTTC. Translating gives CASSFSFPRQGDEQYF.

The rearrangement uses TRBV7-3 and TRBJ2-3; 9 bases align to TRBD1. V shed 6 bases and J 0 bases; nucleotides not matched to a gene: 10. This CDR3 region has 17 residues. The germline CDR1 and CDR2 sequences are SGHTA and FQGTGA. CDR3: CASSRQGGGLSTDTQYF. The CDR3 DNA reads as TGTGCCAGCAGTCGACAGGGGGGCGGCCTTAGCACAGATACGCAGTATTTT.

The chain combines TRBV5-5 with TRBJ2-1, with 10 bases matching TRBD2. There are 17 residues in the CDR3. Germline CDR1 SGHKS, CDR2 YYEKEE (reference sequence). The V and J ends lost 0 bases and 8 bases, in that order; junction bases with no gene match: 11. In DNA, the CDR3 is TGTGCCAGCAGCTTGGAATGGAATCTAGCGGGGGTTGATGAGCAGTTCTTC. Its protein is CASSLEWNLAGVDEQFF. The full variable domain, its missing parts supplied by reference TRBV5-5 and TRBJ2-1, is DAGVTQSPTHLIKTRGQQVTLRCSPISGHKSVSWYQQVLGQGPQFIFQYYEKEERGRGNFPDRFSARQFPNYSSELNVNALLLGDSALYLCASSLEWNLAGVDEQFFGPGTRLTVL.

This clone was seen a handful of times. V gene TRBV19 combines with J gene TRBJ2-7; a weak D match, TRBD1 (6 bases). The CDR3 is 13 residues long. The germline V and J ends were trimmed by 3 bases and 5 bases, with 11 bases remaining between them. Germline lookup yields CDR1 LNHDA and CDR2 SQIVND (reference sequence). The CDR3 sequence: CASSIRGGNEQYF. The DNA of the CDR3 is TGTGCCAGTAGTATCAGGGGCGGCAACGAGCAGTACTTC.

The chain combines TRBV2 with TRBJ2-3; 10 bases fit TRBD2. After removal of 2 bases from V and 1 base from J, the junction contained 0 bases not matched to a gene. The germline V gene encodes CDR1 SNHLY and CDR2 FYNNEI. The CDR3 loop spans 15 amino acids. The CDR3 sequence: CASSELAGGTDTQYF. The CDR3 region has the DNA TGTGCCAGCAGTGAACTAGCGGGGGGCACAGATACGCAGTATTTT.

CDR3 bases: TGTGCCAGCAGCGTACGGACCTACGAGCAGTACGTC. It is translated as CASSVRTYEQYV. The V gene is TRBV9, the J gene TRBJ2-7; D ambiguous. The CDR3 covers 12 residues. The V gene's germline CDR1 is SGDLS and CDR2 YYNGEE. V was pared by 1 base and J by 2 bases, with 4 bases between.